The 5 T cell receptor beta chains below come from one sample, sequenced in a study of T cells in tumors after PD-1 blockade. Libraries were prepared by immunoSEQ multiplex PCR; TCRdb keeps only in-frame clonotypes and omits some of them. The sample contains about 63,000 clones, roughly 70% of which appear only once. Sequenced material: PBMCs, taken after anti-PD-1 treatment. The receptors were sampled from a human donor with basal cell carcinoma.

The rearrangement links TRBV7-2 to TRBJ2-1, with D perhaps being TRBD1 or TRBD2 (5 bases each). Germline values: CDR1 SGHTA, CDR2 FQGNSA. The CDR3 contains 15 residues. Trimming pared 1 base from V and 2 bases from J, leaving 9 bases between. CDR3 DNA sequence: TGTGCCAGCAGCTTAGGGGGGAGCGCCTACAATGAGCAGTTCTTC. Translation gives CASSLGGSAYNEQFF. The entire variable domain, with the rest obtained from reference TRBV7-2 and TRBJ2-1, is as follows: GAGVSQSPSNKVTEKGKDVELRCDPISGHTALYWYRQSLGQGLEFLIYFQGNSAPDKSGLPSDRFSAERTGGSVSTLTIQRTQQEDSAVYLCASSLGGSAYNEQFFGPGTRLTVL.

CDR3 sequence reads: CASGGNQGRDSPLHF. As DNA, the CDR3 is TGTGCTAGTGGTGGCAACCAGGGGAGGGATTCACCCCTCCACTTT. The chain is built from TRBV12-5 and TRBJ1-6; D is perhaps TRBD1 (6 bases). Trimming stripped 5 bases from V and 8 bases from J, with 16 bases between. The CDR3 consists of 15 residues. Germline CDR1 LGHNT, CDR2 FRNRAP. Looking up the rest from reference TRBV12-5 and TRBJ1-6 gives the full variable domain: DARVTQTPRHKVTEMGQEVTMRCQPILGHNTVFWYRQTMMQGLELLAYFRNRAPLDDSGMPKDRFSAEMPDATLATLKIQPSEPRDSAVYFCASGGNQGRDSPLHFGNGTRLTVT.

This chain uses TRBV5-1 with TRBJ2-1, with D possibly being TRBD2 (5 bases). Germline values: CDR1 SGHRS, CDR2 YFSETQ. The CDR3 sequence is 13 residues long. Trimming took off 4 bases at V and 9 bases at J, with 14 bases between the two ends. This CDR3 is CASSESSSGEQFF. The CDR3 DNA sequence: TGCGCCAGCAGCGAATCTAGCAGCGGTGAGCAGTTCTTC.

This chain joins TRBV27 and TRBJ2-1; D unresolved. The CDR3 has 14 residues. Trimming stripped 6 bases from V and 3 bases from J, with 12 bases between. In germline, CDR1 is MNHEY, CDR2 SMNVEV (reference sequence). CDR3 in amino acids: CASSLAADYNEQFF. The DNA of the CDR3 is TGTGCCAGCAGCCTCGCGGCCGACTACAATGAGCAGTTCTTC.

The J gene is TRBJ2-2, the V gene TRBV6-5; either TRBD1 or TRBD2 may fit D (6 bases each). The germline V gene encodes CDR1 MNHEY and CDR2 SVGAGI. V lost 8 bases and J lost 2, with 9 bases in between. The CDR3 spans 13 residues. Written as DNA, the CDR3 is TGTGCCAGCTCCGGGGGCAACACCGGGGAGCTGTTTTTT. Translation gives CASSGGNTGELFF.